The 3 T cell receptor beta chains listed next were all sequenced from one sample in a study of T cell responses to AZD1222 COVID-19 vaccine. Some clones are missing from TCRdb's copy, which holds only in-frame ones; the method was immunoSEQ multiplex PCR. This table holds 85,000 to 95,000 clones, around 90% found once. This specimen was peripheral blood, taken on day 0 of AZD1222 vaccination. All receptors come from an adult in good health.

This chain joins TRBV6-2 or TRBV6-3 and TRBJ2-3; TRBD2 agrees at 11 bases. Germline V lookup: CDR1 MNHEY, CDR2 SVGEGT. CDR3 length: 20 amino acids. V was clipped by 0 bases and J by 0 bases; unmatched bases: 11. The CDR3: CASSYSPRASGGPSTDTQYF. For the CDR3, the DNA is TGTGCCAGCAGTTACTCACCTCGGGCTAGCGGGGGGCCTAGCACAGATACGCAGTATTTT.

This sequence joins TRBV5-4 and TRBJ1-2; TRBD1 is a possible D gene (6 bases). Deletions cut 1 base from V and 5 bases from J, with 12 bases between. The CDR3 runs to 14 residues. Germline CDR1 and CDR2: SGHNT and YYREEE (reference sequence). CDR3 protein: CASSLKGGDYGYTF. CDR3 nucleotide sequence: TGTGCCAGCAGCTTGAAGGGGGGAGATTATGGCTACACCTTC.

This clone was counted once. The V and J genes are TRBV18 and TRBJ2-2, with TRBD1 as a possible D gene (6 bases). The CDR3 sequence is 15 residues long. With 2 bases removed from V and 6 bases from J, the gap between germline ends came to 13 bases. CDR1 and CDR2 (germline): KGHSH, LQKENI. Here the CDR3 reads CASSPGGDSAGELFF. The CDR3 region has the DNA TGTGCCAGCTCACCAGGGGGCGATTCGGCCGGGGAGCTGTTTTTT.